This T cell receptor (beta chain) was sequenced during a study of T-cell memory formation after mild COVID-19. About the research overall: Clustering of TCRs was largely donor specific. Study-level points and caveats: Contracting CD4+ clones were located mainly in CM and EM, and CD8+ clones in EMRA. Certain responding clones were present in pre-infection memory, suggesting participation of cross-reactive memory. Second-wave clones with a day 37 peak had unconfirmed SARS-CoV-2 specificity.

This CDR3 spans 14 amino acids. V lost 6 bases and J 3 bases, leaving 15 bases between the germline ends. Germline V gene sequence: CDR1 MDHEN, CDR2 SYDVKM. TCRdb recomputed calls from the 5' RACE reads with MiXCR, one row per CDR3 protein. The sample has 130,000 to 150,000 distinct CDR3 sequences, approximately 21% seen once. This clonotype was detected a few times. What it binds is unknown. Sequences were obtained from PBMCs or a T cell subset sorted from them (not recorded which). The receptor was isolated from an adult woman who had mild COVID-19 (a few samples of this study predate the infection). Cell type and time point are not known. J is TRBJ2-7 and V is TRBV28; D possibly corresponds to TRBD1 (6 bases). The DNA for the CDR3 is TGTGCCAGCAGATCCGGACAGCTTTTCTACGAGCAGTACTTC. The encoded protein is CASRSGQLFYEQYF.